The 7 T cell receptor beta chains below come from one sample, sequenced in a study of Ad26.COV2.S vaccination and SARS-CoV-2 variants. Assay used: immunoSEQ multiplex PCR; TCRdb lists only in-frame clones, some missing. The data show approximately 300,000 clones, about 82% seen once. Treatment indicated: approximately 18 received Ad26.COV2.S at low or high dose, single or two shots; roughly five received placebo; per-sample allocation not given. Sampling happened 63 days after the first vaccine or placebo injection. The sequencing here drew on peripheral blood, taken in a trial of Ad26.COV2.S vaccine versus placebo. The origin of the receptors is a person between 18 and 60 years old who received the Ad26.COV2.S COVID-19 vaccine or a placebo.

This clone appeared a single time. The chain is built from TRBV19 and TRBJ2-7, with unresolved D. Germline CDR1 reads LNHDA; CDR2 reads SQIVND (reference sequence). Between the trimmed V and J ends, which lost 2 bases and 3 bases, there was a span of 14 bases. The CDR3 runs to 15 residues. This chain's CDR3 is CASSIKNSYFYEQYF. The CDR3 DNA reads as TGTGCCAGTAGTATAAAAAACAGCTATTTCTACGAGCAGTACTTC.

This clone was counted only a few times. The genes are TRBV6-2 or TRBV6-3 and TRBJ1-2, with 8 positions matching TRBD1. This CDR3 contains 14 residues. Germline loops: CDR1 MNHEY, CDR2 SVGEGT. V was pared by 2 bases and J by 6 bases, with 5 bases of the junction left unmatched. The CDR3 region has the DNA TGTGCCAGCAGTTACCCCGGGACAGGCGATGGCTACACCTTC. Its translation: CASSYPGTGDGYTF.

J is TRBJ2-7 and V is TRBV27; 8 positions agree with TRBD1. The CDR3 has 13 residues. With V trimmed by 4 bases and J by 4 bases, 3 bases remained unmatched. Germline CDR1 reads MNHEY; CDR2 reads SMNVEV (reference sequence). Here the CDR3 reads CASSSRGLYEQYF. DNA for the CDR3: TGTGCCAGCAGTTCCAGGGGGCTATACGAGCAGTACTTC.

The V gene is TRBV19, the J gene TRBJ1-5, with D possibly matching TRBD1 (5 bases). V lost 5 bases, J lost 0 bases, and 14 bases lay in between. This CDR3 has 16 residues. CDR1 LNHDA and CDR2 SQIVND come from the germline V gene (reference sequence). The CDR3 region is CASSGRTPNSNQPQHF. CDR3 sequence (DNA): TGTGCCAGTAGTGGAAGGACACCTAATAGCAATCAGCCCCAGCATTTT.

This clone occurred once. The V gene is TRBV3-1 (or the pseudogene TRBV3-2), the J gene TRBJ2-2, with TRBD1 as a possible D gene (6 bases). The V and J ends lost 1 base and 7 bases respectively, with 13 bases between them. CDR3 length: 15 amino acids. The V gene's germline CDR1 is LGHDT and CDR2 YNNKEL (reference sequence). CDR3 nucleotides: TGTGCCAGCAGCCAAGGAACAGGGTGGATCGGGGAGCTGTTTTTT. Residues: CASSQGTGWIGELFF.

The chain has TRBV6-2 or TRBV6-3 and TRBJ2-3; 8 nucleotides line up with TRBD1. The trim removed 3 bases at V and 1 base at J, leaving 6 bases unmatched. Germline V lookup: CDR1 MNHEY, CDR2 SVGEGT. This CDR3 has 16 residues. CDR3 DNA: TGTGCCAGCAGTTATCAGGGGGCCATAGGCACAGATACGCAGTATTTT. Translating gives CASSYQGAIGTDTQYF.

The chain employs TRBV19 and TRBJ1-6, with 7 bases aligning to TRBD1. Germline loops: CDR1 LNHDA, CDR2 SQIVND (reference sequence). The CDR3 sequence is 14 residues long. The ends lost 4 bases at V and 5 bases at J; junction bases unmatched: 2. CDR3 bases: TGTGCCAGTAGTACCAGGGGGAATAATTCACCCCTCCACTTT. Encoded protein: CASSTRGNNSPLHF.